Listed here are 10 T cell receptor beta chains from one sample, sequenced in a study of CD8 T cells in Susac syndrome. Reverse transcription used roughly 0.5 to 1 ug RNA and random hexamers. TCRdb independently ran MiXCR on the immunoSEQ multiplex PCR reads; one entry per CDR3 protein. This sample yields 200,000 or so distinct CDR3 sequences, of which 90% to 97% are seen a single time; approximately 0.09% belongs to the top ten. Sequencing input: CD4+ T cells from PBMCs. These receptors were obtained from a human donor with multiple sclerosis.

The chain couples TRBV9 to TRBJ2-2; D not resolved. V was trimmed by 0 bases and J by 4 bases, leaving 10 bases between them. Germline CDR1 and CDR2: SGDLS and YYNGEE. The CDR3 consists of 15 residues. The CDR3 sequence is CASSVGVGGTGELFF. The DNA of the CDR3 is TGTGCCAGCAGCGTAGGAGTCGGTGGCACCGGGGAGCTGTTTTTT.

The CDR3 nucleotides read TGTGCCAGCAGTGAACGGAGGGACGGGGGTTTGGGCTACACCTTC. This codes for CASSERRDGGLGYTF. This chain connects TRBV25-1 to TRBJ1-2; D perhaps matches TRBD1 (5 bases). The germline V gene encodes CDR1 MGHDK and CDR2 SYGVNS. The V end lost 2 bases, the J end lost 8 bases, and 18 bases lay between the germline ends. The CDR3 sequence is 15 residues long.

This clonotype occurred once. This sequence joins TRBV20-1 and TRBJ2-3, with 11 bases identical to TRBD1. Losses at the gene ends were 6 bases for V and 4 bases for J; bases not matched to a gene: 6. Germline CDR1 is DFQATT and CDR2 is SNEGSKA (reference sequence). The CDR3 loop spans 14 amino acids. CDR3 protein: CSAPGTGGSDTQYF. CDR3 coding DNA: TGCAGTGCGCCCGGGACAGGGGGGTCAGATACGCAGTATTTT.

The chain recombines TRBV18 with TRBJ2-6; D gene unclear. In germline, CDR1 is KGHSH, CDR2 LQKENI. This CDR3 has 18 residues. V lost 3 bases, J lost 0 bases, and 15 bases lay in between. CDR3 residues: CASSPNQELISGANVLTF. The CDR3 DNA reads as TGTGCCAGCTCACCGAACCAGGAACTCATCTCTGGGGCCAACGTCCTGACTTTC. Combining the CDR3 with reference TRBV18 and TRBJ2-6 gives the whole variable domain NAGVMQNPRHLVRRRGQEARLRCSPMKGHSHVYWYRQLPEEGLKFMVYLQKENIIDESGMPKERFSAEFPKEGPSILRIQQVVRGDSAAYFCASSPNQELISGANVLTFGAGSRLTVL.

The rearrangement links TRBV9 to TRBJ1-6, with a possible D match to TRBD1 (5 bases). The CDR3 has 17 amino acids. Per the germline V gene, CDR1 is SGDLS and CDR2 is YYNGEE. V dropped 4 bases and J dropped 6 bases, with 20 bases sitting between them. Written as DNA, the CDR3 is TGTGCCAGCAGCTCCAGCCCCCGTAGGGGCACTAATTCACCCCTCCACTTT. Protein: CASSSSPRRGTNSPLHF.

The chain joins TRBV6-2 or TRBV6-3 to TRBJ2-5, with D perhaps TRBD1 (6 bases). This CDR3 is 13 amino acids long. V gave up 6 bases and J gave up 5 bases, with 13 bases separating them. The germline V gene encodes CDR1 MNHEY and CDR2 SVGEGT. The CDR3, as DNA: TGTGCCAGCAGCCAGACAGGTCCTGAGACCCAGTACTTC. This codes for CASSQTGPETQYF.

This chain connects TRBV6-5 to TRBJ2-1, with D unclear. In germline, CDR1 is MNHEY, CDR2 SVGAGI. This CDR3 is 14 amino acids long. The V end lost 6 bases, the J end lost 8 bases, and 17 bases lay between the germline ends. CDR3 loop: CASSPRPGPDEQFF. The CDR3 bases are TGTGCCAGCAGCCCCCGTCCCGGACCCGATGAGCAGTTCTTC.

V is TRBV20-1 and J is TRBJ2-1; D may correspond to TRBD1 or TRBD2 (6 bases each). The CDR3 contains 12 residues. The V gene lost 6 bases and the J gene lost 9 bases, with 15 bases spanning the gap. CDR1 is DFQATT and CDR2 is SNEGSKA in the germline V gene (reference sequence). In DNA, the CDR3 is TGCAGTGCCCGGGGGCCGCTCCCTGAGCAGTTCTTC. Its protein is CSARGPLPEQFF.

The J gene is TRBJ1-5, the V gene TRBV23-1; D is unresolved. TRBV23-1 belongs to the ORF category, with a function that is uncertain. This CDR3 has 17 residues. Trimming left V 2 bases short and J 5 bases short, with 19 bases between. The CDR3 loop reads CASSQPTGSVEDQPQHF. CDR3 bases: TGCGCCAGCAGTCAACCTACTGGATCTGTGGAGGATCAGCCCCAGCATTTT.

The DNA for the CDR3 is TGCAGTGCAATAGGGACGGTGAACACTGAAGCTTTCTTT. Protein: CSAIGTVNTEAFF. V and J are TRBV20-1 and TRBJ1-1; maybe TRBD1 (5 bases). The ends were cut back, 6 bases at V and 0 bases at J, with 11 bases in the middle. Per germline, CDR1 DFQATT and CDR2 SNEGSKA (reference sequence). CDR3 length equals 13 residues.